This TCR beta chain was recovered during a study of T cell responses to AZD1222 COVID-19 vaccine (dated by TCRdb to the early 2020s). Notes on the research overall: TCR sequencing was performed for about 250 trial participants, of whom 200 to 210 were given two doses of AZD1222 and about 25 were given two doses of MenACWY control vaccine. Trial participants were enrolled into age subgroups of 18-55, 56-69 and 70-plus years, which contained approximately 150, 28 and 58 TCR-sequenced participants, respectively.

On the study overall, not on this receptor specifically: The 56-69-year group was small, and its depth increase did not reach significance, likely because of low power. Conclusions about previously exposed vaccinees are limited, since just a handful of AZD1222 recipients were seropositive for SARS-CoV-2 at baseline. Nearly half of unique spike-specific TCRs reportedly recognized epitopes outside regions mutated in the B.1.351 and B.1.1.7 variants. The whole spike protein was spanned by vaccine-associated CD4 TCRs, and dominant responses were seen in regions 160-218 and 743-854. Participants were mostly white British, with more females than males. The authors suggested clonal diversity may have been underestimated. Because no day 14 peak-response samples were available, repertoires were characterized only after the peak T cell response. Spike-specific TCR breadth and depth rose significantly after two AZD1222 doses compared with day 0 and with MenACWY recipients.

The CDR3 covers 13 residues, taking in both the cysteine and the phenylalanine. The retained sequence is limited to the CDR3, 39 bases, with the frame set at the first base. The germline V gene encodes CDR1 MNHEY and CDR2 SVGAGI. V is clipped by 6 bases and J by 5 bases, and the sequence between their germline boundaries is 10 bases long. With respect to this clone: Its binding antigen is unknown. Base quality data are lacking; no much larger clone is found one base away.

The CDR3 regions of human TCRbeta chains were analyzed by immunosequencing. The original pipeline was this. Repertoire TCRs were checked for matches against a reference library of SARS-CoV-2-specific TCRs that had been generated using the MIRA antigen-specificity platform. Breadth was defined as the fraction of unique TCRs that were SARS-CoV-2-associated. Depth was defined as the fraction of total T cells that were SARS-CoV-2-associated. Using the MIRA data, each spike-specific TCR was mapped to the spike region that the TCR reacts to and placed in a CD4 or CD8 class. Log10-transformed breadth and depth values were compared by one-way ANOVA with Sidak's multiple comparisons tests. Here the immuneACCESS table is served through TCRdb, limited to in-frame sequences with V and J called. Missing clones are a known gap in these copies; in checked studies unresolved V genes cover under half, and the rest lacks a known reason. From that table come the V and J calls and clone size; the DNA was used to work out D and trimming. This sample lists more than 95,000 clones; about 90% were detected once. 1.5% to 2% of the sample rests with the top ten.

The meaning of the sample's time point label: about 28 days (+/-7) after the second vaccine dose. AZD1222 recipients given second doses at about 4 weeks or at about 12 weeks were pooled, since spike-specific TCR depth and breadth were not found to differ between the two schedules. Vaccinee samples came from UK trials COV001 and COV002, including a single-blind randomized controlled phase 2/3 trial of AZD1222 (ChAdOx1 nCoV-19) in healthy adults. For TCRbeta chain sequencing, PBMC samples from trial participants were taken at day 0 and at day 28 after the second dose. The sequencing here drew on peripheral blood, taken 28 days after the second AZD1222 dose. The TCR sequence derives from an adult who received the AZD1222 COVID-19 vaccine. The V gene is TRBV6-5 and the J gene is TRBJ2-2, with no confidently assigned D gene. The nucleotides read TGTGCCAGCAGCCATACAGAGACCGGGGAGCTGTTTTTT. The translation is CASSHTETGELFF.